Below, one T cell receptor beta chain is given with its context. Its cognate antigen is unknown. The data belong to a study of T cells in Graves' hyperthyroidism and ophthalmopathy. General study points: The model predicted ophthalmopathy a median about 6.6 months before onset. Separating ophthalmopathy from stable hyperthyroidism was achieved by a 13 V-J model.

From RNA transcripts, TCR beta CDR3 regions were amplified. HTBI primers were used for first-round RT-PCR of the TCR CDR3. TCRdb ran MiXCR on the multiplex PCR reads and lists one entry per CDR3 protein. Of nearly 600,000 distinct CDR3 sequences in the sample, 14% were seen once. Hyperthyroidism had been newly diagnosed in patients aged 18 to 65, and its duration was under 2 months. The study excluded patients with uncontrolled infection, other autoimmune disease, pregnancy or lactation. CDR3 length: 15 amino acids. J gave up 5 bases and V 6 bases, and 7 bases lay outside the gene matches. The V gene's germline CDR1 is MNHEY and CDR2 SMNVEV (reference sequence).

The rearrangement joins TRBV27 to TRBJ2-2, with 9 bases that match TRBD1. Sequencing was done on a sample of blood. The sequence derives from a woman in her twenties or thirties with Graves' hyperthyroidism that later progressed to Graves' ophthalmopathy. CDR3 in DNA: TGTGCCAGCAGCGAGGGACAGGGAGTGACCGGGGAGCTGTTTTTT. It is translated as CASSEGQGVTGELFF.